This T cell receptor beta chain was recorded in a study of identical twins. Study findings and constraints: Zero-insertion analyses were open to partial confounding by invariant MAIT and iNKT cells. Insertions ran lower in abundant cord blood beta clonotypes, though not in memory repertoires.

Template switching created a universal primer site, and the cDNA included unique molecular identifiers. TCRdb itself ran the 5' RACE reads through MiXCR, one entry per CDR3 protein. The data show over 550,000 distinct CDR3 sequences, 7.1% seen once. CDR3 length: 15 residues. Trimming pared 2 bases from V and 5 bases from J, leaving 14 bases between. CDR1 is ENHRY, CDR2 SYGVKD, per germline. This clonotype was seen ten or more times. The antigen is undetermined. A further study also used this sample, focusing on yellow fever vaccine responses in identical twins.

The chain combines TRBV10-3 with TRBJ2-3; D is perhaps TRBD1 or TRBD2 (5 bases each). The receptor's source is a woman aged 18-30 years in good health. The source material was PBMCs. The chain's CDR3 is CAISEGGTSKDTQYF. CDR3 in DNA: TGTGCCATCAGTGAGGGGGGTACGTCCAAAGATACGCAGTATTTT.